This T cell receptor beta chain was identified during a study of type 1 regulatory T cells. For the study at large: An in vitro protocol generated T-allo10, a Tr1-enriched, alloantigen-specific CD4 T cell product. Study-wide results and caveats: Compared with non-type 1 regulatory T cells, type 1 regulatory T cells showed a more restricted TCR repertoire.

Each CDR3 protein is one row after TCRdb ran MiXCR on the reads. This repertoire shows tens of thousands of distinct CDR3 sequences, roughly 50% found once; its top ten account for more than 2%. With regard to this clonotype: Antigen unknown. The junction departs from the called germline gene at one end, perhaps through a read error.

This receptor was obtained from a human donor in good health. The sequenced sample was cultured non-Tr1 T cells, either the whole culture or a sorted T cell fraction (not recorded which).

The CDR3 reads CATSKSGGYQPQHF. As DNA, the CDR3 is TGTGCGACCAGCAAATCGGGGGGTTATCAGCCCCAGCATTTT. The chain recombines TRBV24-1 with TRBJ1-5; D may be TRBD1 (5 bases). Germline V gene sequence: CDR1 KGHDR, CDR2 SFDVKD. The CDR3 length is 14 residues.